This T cell receptor (beta chain) derives from a study of cytomegalovirus exposure and HLA in healthy donors (dated by TCRdb to 2015 to 2018). With regard to the full study: An earlier analysis of 587 of the donors reported 250 to 300 Gb of sequence data and 90 million to 120 million unique TCR beta sequences obtained from approximately 180 million T cells. About 280 gigabases of sequencing data and approximately 92 million unique TCR sequences made up an early release that covered approximately 650 HLA-typed donors. Among the approximately 420 genotyped donors, approximately 76% belonged to the genetic ancestry cluster associated with self-reported Caucasian donors. The study aimed to test whether cataloging public T cell receptors could reveal signatures of past pathogen exposure. The study used immunosequencing to profile the T cell repertoires of approximately 650 subjects and linked those repertoires to cytomegalovirus serostatus. In addition to the first cohort of about 650 subjects, a separate validation cohort of 100 to 150 different subjects was used. High-throughput TCR immunosequencing, statistical association of individual TCRs with disease status, and machine learning were combined to predict cytomegalovirus infection status. To study patterns of TCR occurrence, a later analysis re-analyzed previously published TCR beta repertoires from 500 to 850 donors and added high-resolution HLA genotyping. The later analysis used no new phenotypic data to find candidate immune exposures, relying instead on TCR beta sequences and their occurrence across donors. To decide whether each TCR beta V gene segment behaved as functional or pseudogenic, an earlier analysis of nearly 600 of the donors relied on high-throughput TCR beta sequencing. Donor age, sex, ethnicity and CMV serostatus were compiled together with the repertoire data. Genome-wide SNP genotypes for about three fifths of the roughly 670 donors were used in a later genetic analysis, which treated that subset as a discovery cohort. Every repertoire in the discovery cohort had been generated on one and the same sequencing platform. HLA typing included class I and class II loci at four-digit resolution. Typing coverage differed by locus: A, B, C, DRB1 and DQB1 were typed in about 629-640 donors, DQA1 in roughly 510, DPA1 in some 600, and DPB1 in about 450. Four to six DR-DQ haplotypes were handled as single units for association and clustering, since linkage in the cohort was strong. Among about 370 genotyped donors of the cohort, an average of approximately 200,000 unique TCR beta nucleotide sequences was sequenced per donor, of which about 19% were non-productive.

Overall results and qualifications from the work: Assigning TCR associations to individual alleles was difficult when HLA alleles, especially DR and DQ, strongly co-occurred. In a later genetic analysis, a missense DCLRE1C variant was associated with V-gene and J-gene trimming of TCR beta chains, and the association was replicated in an independent cohort. Three of the identified cytomegalovirus-associated TCR beta chains were confirmed in vitro to be specific for cytomegalovirus antigens. Presence/absence analyses assumed roughly uniform sequencing depth across donors, an assumption that may not hold. A later analysis found that TCR association rates varied across HLA loci, with DRB1 alleles showing the most associated TCRs and HLA-C alleles the fewest. In the study, around 150 TCR beta chains were listed as associated with cytomegalovirus. Most CMV-associated TCR beta chains appeared to be HLA-restricted in a later analysis, and the HLA associations seemed to be driven largely by CMV exposure. In a later analysis, HLA-associated TCR beta chains showed more clonal expansion and lower generation probabilities than non-associated chains that were equally common. Some IMGT-functional V segments, including TRBV6-2 and TRBV6-3, could not be told apart with the 87-base-pair reads, so those segments were excluded. The only immune exposure information available for the cohort was CMV serostatus. According to a later genetic analysis, donors in an Asian-associated ancestry cluster had fewer N-insertions in productive TCRs than the approximately 700-donor mean. A cluster of highly shared sequence variants was judged likely to be a technical artifact of the sequencing pipeline. Only TCR beta chains were sequenced in this cohort, and the absence of alpha or paired-chain data limited detectable features. Cytomegalovirus status was reported to be diagnosed by the classifier with high specificity and sensitivity in both the original and validation cohorts. Because HLA typing was missing for some donors at each locus, association tests included only the typed subset. Across donors, most TCR sequences were observed very rarely, whereas some public TCRs were present in many individuals. Linkage disequilibrium might explain the correlated functional status among segregating V segments, but an unknown experimental factor could not be ruled out. Specific HLA alleles were associated with over 15,000 TCR beta sequences at a false discovery rate of 0.05 in a later analysis. The authors suggested that the approach could potentially be extended to other disease states and immunological phenotypes. In an earlier analysis of about 600 of the donors, most TCR beta V segments appeared in productive rearrangements about 87% or about 30% of the time, broadly matching IMGT annotations. A further reported finding was that TCR beta sequences accurately predicted the HLA-A and HLA-B alleles for most subjects in the first cohort. Fewer than 20 rarely observed V segments, including chromosome 9 orphons, were excluded from the earlier analysis of some 590 of the donors because counts were too low. A later analysis reported that several top co-occurrence clusters appeared linked to parvovirus B19, influenza, CMV and Epstein-Barr virus.

The CDR3, from cysteine to phenylalanine, totals 12 residues. Only CDR3 DNA is held: 36 bases, read in frame from base 1. From the germline V gene, CDR1 is SNHLY and CDR2 is FYNNEI. V is cut by 3 bases and J by 4 bases, and the space between the germline ends is 7 bases. Libraries were constructed by the immunoSEQ multiplex PCR assay. For the multiplex PCR, a mixture combining 60 forward primers for TCR Vbeta segments and 13 reverse primers for TCR Jbeta segments was used. Amplification of the CDR3 region of rearranged TCR beta genes was performed with a multiplex PCR assay on genomic DNA. The Illumina HiSeq System was used to sequence the amplified TCR beta libraries as 87-base-pair reads. Per the source publication's procedure: Across the 670 or so repertoires, a later analysis counted around 80 million unique TCR beta chains, roughly 11 million of which were shared by at least two donors. Raw reads were error-corrected and collapsed into unique sequences with a nearest-neighbor algorithm that merged closely related sequences to remove PCR and sequencing errors. CDR3 sequences were aligned to IMGT reference sequences to assign V, D and J gene segments. For a sequence to be retained, a match of at least six nucleotides was required to both a V gene segment and a J gene segment. A rearrangement counted as productive if the CDR3 had no stop codons and remained in frame with V and J, and every other rearrangement counted as non-productive. Following IMGT convention, CDR3 was defined as the stretch from the second conserved V-encoded cysteine up to the conserved J-encoded phenylalanine. The earlier analysis of 587 of the donors excluded any sequence lacking an unambiguous match to a single V gene segment. In an earlier analysis of a few hundred of the donors, V segments were called functional above 56.7% productive rearrangements and were called segregating when the between-donor standard deviation exceeded 5%. A statistical classification framework was built for diagnosing cytomegalovirus status from the catalog of TCR beta chain sequences. In a later analysis, V and J genes were assigned by comparing TCR nucleotide sequences against IMGT/GENE-DB human TR gene sequences. A later analysis assigned CDR3 sequences and most-parsimonious VDJ recombination scenarios with the TCRdist pipeline. In a later analysis, each TCR beta chain was defined by its CDR3 amino acid sequence together with its V-gene family, and reads without a unique V-gene family were excluded. In a later analysis, approximately 590 highly shared, low-generation-probability nucleotide sequences were removed to address suspected cross-contamination and a sequencing artifact. In a later analysis, a clonal expansion index was calculated for each public chain from normalized within-repertoire ranks of inferred template counts. In a later analysis, generation probabilities were computed with a VDJ recombination model fitted to out-of-frame rearrangements, and the resulting probabilities were checked against IGoR. A later analysis scored TCR-TCR, TCR-HLA and TCR-CMV co-occurrence with hypergeometric tests, applying a repertoire-size bias correction to TCR pairs. A later analysis estimated false discovery rates by permuting HLA or CMV assignments 20 times. In a later analysis, co-occurring TCRs were grouped with DBSCAN, and TCRdist sequence similarity was added when clustering was performed within HLA-allele-positive subsets. For co-occurrence clustering, repertoires with fewer than 30,000 or more than 120,000 public chains were excluded, along with several repertoires with anomalous nucleotide sharing. The clones in this table, taken by TCRdb from immuneACCESS, are in-frame only. Not every clone is retained; where verified, under half of the shortfall comes from an unresolved V gene, and the cause of the rest is unknown. The V and J calls and clone size come from that table; D and trimming were worked out from the DNA. The sample table records about 120,000 clones; more than 80% of these occur just once. Around 1.9% of the sample lies in the top ten.

The cohort was made up of about 610 healthy bone marrow donors. At the time of sampling, all cohort members were nominally healthy, though unrecorded immune exposures were likely present. The donor was CMV seronegative and was included in the group of around 320 seronegative cohort members. Every donor gave a peripheral blood sample, and the peripheral blood mononuclear cells from that sample were used for TCR beta sequencing. Genomic DNA was extracted from the blood cell samples with the Qiagen DNeasy Blood Extraction Kit. Concerning this clone: Its antigen target is currently unknown. Per-base quality was not reported, and no clone a single base away is much larger than it.

Material: PBMCs. The rearrangement joined TRBV2 to TRBJ2-7, with a weak D call of TRBD1 (5 bases match). This receptor was obtained from a man in his forties in good health and CMV-seronegative. Here the CDR3 is given as CASSDRAYEQYF. The nucleotide sequence reads as follows: TGTGCCAGCAGTGACAGGGCGTACGAGCAGTACTTC.